The rows below give T cell receptor beta chains drawn from one sample of a study of cytomegalovirus exposure and HLA in healthy donors. Libraries were prepared by immunoSEQ multiplex PCR; TCRdb keeps only in-frame clonotypes and omits some of them. The data contain 130,000 to 150,000 clones, about 89% of them singletons. Sequenced: PBMCs. The receptor source for this set is a young woman in good health and CMV-seropositive. The CDR3 runs from the conserved cysteine through the conserved F or W.

cdr3_length | v_call | cdr3_aa
16 | TRBV19 | CASIQLAGGSINEQFF
13 | TRBV6-1 | CASSEIGGDTQYF
15 | TRBV28 | CASTPSLASGNTIYF
16 | TRBV6-5 | CASSSSGSARGHGYTF
13 | TRBV29-1 | CSVGAGRPYEQYF
18 | TRBV19 | CASQNSGTGGAWNYGYTF
14 | TRBV5-6 | CASSRTGPYNEQFF
17 | TRBV4-1 | CASSQGTARTLNEKLFF
14 | TRBV7-9 | CASSLSTTTDTQYF
14 | TRBV27 | CAISSGRFHGELFF
14 | TRBV30 | CAWSLTSVSGELFF
15 | TRBV10-3 | CAITQGGAANYGYTF
14 | TRBV5-1 | CASSLDQGSQPQHF
14 | TRBV29-1 | CSVRAGSSTDTQYF
14 | TRBV19 | CASSIQGHTDTQYF
18 | TRBV5-4 | CASSFGLAGAPRTGELFF
15 | TRBV15 | CATSRDRGTGNTIYF